This T cell receptor beta chain was retrieved from a study of response to subunit inactivated influenza vaccine. Each CDR3 protein is one row after TCRdb ran MiXCR on the RT-PCR reads. The sample yields 200,000 to 250,000 distinct CDR3 sequences, more than 10% seen once. Germline CDR1 and CDR2: MRHNA and SNTAGT. The CDR3 extends over 17 amino acids. V was pared by 3 bases and J by 3 bases, with 8 bases of the junction left unmatched. The V gene is TRBV6-4, the J gene TRBJ1-5, with 10 bases aligning to TRBD1. The sequences come from non-naive T cells sorted from PBMCs, collected 14 to 15 days before vaccination. The source is a middle-aged man who received an inactivated influenza vaccine. The chain's CDR3 is CASSDLGTGEYNQPQHF. DNA for the CDR3: TGTGCCAGCAGTGATTTGGGGACAGGGGAATACAATCAGCCCCAGCATTTT.